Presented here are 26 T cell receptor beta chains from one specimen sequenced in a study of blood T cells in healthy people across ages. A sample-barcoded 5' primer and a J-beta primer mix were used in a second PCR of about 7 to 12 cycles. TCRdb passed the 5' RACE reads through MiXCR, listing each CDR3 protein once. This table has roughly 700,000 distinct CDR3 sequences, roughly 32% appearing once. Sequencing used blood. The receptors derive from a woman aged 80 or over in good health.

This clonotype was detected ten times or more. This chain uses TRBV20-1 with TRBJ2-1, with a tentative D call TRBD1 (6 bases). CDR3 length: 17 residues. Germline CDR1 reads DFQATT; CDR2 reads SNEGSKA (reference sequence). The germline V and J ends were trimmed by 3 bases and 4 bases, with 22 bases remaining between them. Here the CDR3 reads CSASNGGRGTLYNEQFF. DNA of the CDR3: TGCAGTGCTAGTAATGGGGGCCGGGGAACCTTGTACAATGAGCAGTTCTTC.

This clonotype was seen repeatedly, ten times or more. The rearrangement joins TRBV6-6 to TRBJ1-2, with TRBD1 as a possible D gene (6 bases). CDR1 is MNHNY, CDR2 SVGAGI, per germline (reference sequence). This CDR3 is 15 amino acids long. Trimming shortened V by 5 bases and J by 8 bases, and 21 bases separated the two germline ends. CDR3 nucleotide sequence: TGTGCCAGCAGTGGCTTCCTCACAGGGAGCTTCGGCTACACCTTC. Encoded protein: CASSGFLTGSFGYTF.

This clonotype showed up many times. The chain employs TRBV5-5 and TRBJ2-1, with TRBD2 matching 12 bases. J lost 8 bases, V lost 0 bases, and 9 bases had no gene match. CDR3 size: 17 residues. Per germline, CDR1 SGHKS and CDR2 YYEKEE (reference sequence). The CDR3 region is CASSLASGGANLYEQFF. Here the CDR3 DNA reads TGTGCCAGCAGCTTGGCTAGCGGGGGGGCCAATTTGTATGAGCAGTTCTTC.

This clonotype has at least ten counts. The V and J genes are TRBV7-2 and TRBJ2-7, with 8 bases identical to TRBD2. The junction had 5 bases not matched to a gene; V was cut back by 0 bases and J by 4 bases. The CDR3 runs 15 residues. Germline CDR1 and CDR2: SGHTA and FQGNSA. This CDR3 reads CASSLAPRGGYEQYF. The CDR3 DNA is TGTGCCAGCAGCTTAGCCCCCCGCGGGGGGTACGAGCAGTACTTC.

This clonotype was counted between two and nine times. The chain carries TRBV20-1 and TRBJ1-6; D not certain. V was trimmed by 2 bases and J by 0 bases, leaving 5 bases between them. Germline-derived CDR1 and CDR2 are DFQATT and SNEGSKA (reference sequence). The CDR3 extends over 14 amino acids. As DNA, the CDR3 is TGCAGTGCTAGATACCGCTCCTATAATTCACCCCTCCACTTT. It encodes CSARYRSYNSPLHF.

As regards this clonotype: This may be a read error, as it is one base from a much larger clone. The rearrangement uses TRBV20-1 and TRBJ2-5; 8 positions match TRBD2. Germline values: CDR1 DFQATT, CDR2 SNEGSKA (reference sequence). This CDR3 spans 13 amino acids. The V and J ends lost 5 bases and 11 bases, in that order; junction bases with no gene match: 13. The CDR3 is CSAYSGGPFEQYF. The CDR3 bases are TGCAGTGCTTACTCGGGGGGGCCTTTTGAGCAGTACTTC.

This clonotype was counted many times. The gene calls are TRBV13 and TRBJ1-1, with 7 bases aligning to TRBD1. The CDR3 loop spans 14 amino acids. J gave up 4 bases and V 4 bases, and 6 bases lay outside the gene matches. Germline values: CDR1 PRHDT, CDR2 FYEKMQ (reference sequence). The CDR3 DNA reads TGTGCCAGCAGCTCCGCGGACAGGCTCACTGAAGCTTTCTTT. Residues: CASSSADRLTEAFF.

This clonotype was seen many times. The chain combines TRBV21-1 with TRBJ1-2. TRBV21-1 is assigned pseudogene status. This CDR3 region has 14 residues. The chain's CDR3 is CASSTTKFHYGYTF. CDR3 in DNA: TGTGCCAGCAGCACCACGAAATTTCACTATGGCTACACCTTC.

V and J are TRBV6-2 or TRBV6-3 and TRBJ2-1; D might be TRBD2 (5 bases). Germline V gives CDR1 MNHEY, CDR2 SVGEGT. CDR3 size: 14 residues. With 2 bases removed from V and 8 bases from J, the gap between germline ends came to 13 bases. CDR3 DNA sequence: TGTGCCAGCAGTTACGAATTAGCGAGGGATGAGCAGTTCTTC. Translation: CASSYELARDEQFF.

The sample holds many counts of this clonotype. CDR3 residues: CASRAGGWGANVLTF. DNA for the CDR3: TGTGCCAGCAGGGCAGGGGGATGGGGGGCCAACGTCCTGACTTTC. This chain connects TRBV6-5 to TRBJ2-6; TRBD1 matches 7 bases. This CDR3 has 15 amino acids. J was trimmed by 4 bases and V by 6 bases; bases with no gene match: 6. Germline V CDR1 and CDR2: MNHEY, SVGAGI.

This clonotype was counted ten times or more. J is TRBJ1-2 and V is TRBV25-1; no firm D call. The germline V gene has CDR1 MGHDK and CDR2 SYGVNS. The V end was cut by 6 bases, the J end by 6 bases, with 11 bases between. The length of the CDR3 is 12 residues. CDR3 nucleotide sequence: TGTGCCAGCAGAATGGGAGGTAATGGCTACACCTTC. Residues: CASRMGGNGYTF.

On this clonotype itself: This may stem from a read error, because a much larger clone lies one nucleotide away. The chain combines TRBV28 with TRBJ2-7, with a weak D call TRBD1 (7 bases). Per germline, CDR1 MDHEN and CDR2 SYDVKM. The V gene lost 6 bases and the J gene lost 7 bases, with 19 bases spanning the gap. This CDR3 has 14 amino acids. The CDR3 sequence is CASSPRGGGQEQYF. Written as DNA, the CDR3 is TGTGCCAGCAGCCCCCGCGGAGGGGGCCAGGAGCAGTACTTC. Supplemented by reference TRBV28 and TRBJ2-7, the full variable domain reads DVKVTQSSRYLVKRTGEKVFLECVQDMDHENMFWYRQDPGLGLRLIYFSYDVKMKEKGDIPEGYSVSREKKERFSLILESASTNQTSMYLCASSPRGGGQEQYFGPGTRLTVT.

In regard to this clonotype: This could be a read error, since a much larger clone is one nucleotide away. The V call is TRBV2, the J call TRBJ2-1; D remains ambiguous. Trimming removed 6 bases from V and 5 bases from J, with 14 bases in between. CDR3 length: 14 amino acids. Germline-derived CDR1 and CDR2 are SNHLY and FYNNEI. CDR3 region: CASRDGFGHNEQFF. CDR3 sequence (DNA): TGTGCCAGCAGGGACGGGTTCGGTCACAATGAGCAGTTCTTC.

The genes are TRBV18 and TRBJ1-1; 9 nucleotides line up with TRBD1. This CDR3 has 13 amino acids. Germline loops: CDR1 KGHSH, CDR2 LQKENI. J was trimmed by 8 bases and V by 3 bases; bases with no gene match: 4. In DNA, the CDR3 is TGTGCCAGCTCACCTATCGGACAGGGGGAAGCTTTCTTT. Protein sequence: CASSPIGQGEAFF.

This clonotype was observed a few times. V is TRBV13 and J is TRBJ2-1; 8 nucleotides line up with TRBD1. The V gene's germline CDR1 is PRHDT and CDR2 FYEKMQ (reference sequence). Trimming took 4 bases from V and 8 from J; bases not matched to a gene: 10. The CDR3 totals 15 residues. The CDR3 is CASSSDRGILHEQFF. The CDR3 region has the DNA TGTGCCAGCAGCTCAGACAGGGGAATTCTGCATGAGCAGTTCTTC.

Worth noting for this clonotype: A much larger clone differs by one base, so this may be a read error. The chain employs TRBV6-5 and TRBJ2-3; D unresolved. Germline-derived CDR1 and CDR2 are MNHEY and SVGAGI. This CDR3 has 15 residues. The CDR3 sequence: CASSYLGTSTDAQYF. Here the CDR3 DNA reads TGTGCCAGCAGTTACCTAGGTACCAGCACAGATGCGCAGTATTTT.

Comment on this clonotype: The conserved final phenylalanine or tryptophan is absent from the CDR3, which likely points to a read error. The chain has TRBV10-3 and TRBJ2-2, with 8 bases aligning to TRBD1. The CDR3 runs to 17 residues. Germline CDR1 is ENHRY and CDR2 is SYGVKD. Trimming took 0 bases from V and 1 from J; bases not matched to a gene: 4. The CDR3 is CAISESWTGKNTGELFL. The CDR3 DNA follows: TGTGCCATCAGTGAGTCGTGGACAGGGAAGAACACCGGGGAGCTGTTTTTG.

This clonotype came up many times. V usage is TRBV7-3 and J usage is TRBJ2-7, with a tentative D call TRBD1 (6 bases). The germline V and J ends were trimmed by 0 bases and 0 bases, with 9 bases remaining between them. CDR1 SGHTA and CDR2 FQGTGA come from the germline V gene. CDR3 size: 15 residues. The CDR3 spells CASSLTGTSSYEQYF. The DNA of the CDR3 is TGTGCCAGCAGCTTAACAGGGACAAGCTCCTACGAGCAGTACTTC.

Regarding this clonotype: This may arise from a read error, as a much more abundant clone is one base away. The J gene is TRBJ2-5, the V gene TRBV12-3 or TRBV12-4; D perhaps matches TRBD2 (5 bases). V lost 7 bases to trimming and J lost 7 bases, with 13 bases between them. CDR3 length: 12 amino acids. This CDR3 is CASNKARGTQYF. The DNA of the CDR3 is TGTGCCAGCAATAAAGCTCGGGGGACCCAGTACTTC.

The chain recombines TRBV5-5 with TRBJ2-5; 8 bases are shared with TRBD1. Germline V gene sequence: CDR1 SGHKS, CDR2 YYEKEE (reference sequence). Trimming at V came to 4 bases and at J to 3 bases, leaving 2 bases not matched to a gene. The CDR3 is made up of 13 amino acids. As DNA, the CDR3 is TGTGCCAGCAGCCGGACAGGGAAAGAGACCCAGTACTTC. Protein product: CASSRTGKETQYF.

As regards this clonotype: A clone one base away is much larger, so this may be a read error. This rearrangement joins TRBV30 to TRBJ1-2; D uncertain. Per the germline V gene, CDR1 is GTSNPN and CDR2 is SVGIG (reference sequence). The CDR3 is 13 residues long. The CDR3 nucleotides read TGTGCCGGGAGTGTACGGCAAGCCTATGGCTACACCTTC. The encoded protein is CAGSVRQAYGYTF.

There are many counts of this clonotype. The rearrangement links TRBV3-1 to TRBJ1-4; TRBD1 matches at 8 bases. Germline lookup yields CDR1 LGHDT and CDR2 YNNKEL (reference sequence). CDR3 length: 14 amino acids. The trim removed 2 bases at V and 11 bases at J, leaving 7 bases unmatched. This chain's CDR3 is CASSQPATGDKLFF. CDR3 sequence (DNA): TGTGCCAGCAGCCAACCGGCGACAGGGGATAAACTGTTTTTT. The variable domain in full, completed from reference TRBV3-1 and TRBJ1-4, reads DTAVSQTPKYLVTQMGNDKSIKCEQNLGHDTMYWYKQDSKKFLKIMFSYNNKELIINETVPNRFSPKSPDKAHLNLHINSLELGDSAVYFCASSQPATGDKLFFGSGTQLSVL.

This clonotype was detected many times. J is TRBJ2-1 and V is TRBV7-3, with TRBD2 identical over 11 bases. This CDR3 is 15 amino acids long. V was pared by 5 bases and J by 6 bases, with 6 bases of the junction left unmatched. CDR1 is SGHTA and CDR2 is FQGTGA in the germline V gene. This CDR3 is CASSPPGLAANEQFF. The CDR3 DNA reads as TGTGCCAGCAGCCCCCCGGGACTAGCGGCCAATGAGCAGTTCTTC.

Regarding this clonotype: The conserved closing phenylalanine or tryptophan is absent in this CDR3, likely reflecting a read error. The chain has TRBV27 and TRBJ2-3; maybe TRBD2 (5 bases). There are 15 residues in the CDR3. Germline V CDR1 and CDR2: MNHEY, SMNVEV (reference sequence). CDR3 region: CAGSLSMGSADTQYL. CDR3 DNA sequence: TGTGCCGGCAGTTTATCGATGGGTAGCGCAGATACGCAGTATTTG.

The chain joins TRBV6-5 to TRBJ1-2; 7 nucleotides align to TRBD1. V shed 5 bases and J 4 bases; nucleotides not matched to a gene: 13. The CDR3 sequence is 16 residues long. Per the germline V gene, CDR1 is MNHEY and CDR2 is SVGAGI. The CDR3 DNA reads TGTGCCAGCAGTCCGCTGGGACAGAGGGTTCCCTATGGCTACACCTTC. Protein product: CASSPLGQRVPYGYTF.

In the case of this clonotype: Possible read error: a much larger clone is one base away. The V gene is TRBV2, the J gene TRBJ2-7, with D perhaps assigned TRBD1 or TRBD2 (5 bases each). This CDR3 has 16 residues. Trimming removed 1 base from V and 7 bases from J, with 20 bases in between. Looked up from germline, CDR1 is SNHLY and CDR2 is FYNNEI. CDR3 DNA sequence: TGTGCCAGCAGTGAAGTCCGGGGCGGATCGTACAATGAGCAGTACTTC. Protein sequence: CASSEVRGGSYNEQYF.